This entry lists 8 T cell receptor beta chains sequenced from one sample in a study of blood T cell repertoires in COVID-19. Sequencing used immunoSEQ multiplex PCR; TCRdb keeps in-frame clones, though not all of them. This sample carries some 220,000 clones, 65% to 90% of them seen once, and the ten largest clones take 9.5% to 10%. The sample consisted of peripheral blood. The receptors were gathered from a man between 50 and 59 years old with active or convalescent COVID-19.

This sequence joins TRBV28 and TRBJ1-1, with a possible D match to TRBD1 (6 bases). CDR3 length equals 14 residues. Germline V CDR1 and CDR2: MDHEN, SYDVKM. Between the trimmed V and J ends, which lost 6 bases and 1 base, there was a span of 12 bases. The CDR3 DNA sequence: TGTGCCAGCAGAGCGTTCAGGGGGAACACTGAAGCTTTCTTT. This codes for CASRAFRGNTEAFF.

This chain joins TRBV19 and TRBJ1-1, with 10 nucleotides matching TRBD1. The V and J ends lost 0 bases and 11 bases, in that order; junction bases with no gene match: 3. Germline CDR1 is LNHDA and CDR2 is SQIVND (reference sequence). The CDR3 contains 13 residues. The CDR3 nucleotides are TGTGCCAGTAGTATAGATCGGGACAGGGGTGCTTTCTTT. Translated: CASSIDRDRGAFF.

The gene calls are TRBV5-4 and TRBJ2-3; 9 bases align to TRBD2. CDR1 is SGHNT, CDR2 YYREEE, per germline (reference sequence). The CDR3 totals 16 residues. The trim removed 0 bases at V and 4 bases at J, leaving 6 bases unmatched. The DNA of the CDR3 is TGTGCCAGCAGCTTGGTTTTTAGCGGGGGAGCAGATACGCAGTATTTT. This translates into CASSLVFSGGADTQYF.

The chain uses TRBV5-8 and TRBJ1-2, with 9 bases matching TRBD1. Germline CDR1 SGHTS, CDR2 YDEGEE. V lost 5 bases, J lost 5 bases, and 4 bases stayed unmatched. The CDR3 runs to 13 residues. The CDR3 bases are TGTGCCAGCAGTCCCGGGACAGGGTATGGCTACACCTTC. Translating it yields CASSPGTGYGYTF.

V gene TRBV6-5 combines with J gene TRBJ2-2; TRBD2 might be the D (6 bases). V lost 8 bases to trimming and J lost 5 bases, with 12 bases between them. Germline values: CDR1 MNHEY, CDR2 SVGAGI. The CDR3 contains 13 residues. The CDR3 spells CASRSGFTGELFF. The CDR3 DNA reads TGTGCCAGCCGAAGCGGGTTTACCGGGGAGCTGTTTTTT.

This clone was detected a few times. The chain links TRBV18 to TRBJ1-6; D gene ambiguous. Trimming pared 2 bases from V and 13 bases from J, leaving 9 bases between. In germline, CDR1 is KGHSH, CDR2 LQKENI. CDR3 length equals 12 residues. The DNA of the CDR3 is TGTGCCAGCTCACCAGGGCCACCTCCCCTCCACTTT. Translation gives CASSPGPPPLHF.

The J gene is TRBJ1-6, the V gene TRBV4-3; maybe TRBD1 (6 bases). Germline values: CDR1 LGHNA, CDR2 YSLEER. There are 18 residues in the CDR3. The V gene lost 0 bases and the J gene lost 5 bases, with 17 bases spanning the gap. Written as DNA, the CDR3 is TGCGCCAGCAGCCAAGAGGCGCAGGGGCCCTTTAATAATTCACCCCTCCACTTT. Translation: CASSQEAQGPFNNSPLHF.

The chain carries TRBV5-1 and TRBJ2-3; 9 nucleotides match TRBD2. CDR3 size: 17 residues. With 0 bases clipped from V and 4 bases from J, the junction kept 9 bases outside the gene matches. Germline V CDR1 and CDR2: SGHRS, YFSETQ. CDR3: CASSLGLAGSDSDTQYF. CDR3 sequence (DNA): TGCGCCAGCAGCTTGGGTCTAGCGGGATCTGACTCAGATACGCAGTATTTT.